This T cell receptor beta chain stems from a study of blood T cell repertoires in COVID-19. CDR1 is MNHEY, CDR2 SVGAGI, per germline. The CDR3 sequence is 14 residues long. Deletions cut 4 bases from V and 6 bases from J, with 15 bases between. The data were produced by immunoSEQ multiplex PCR, yet TCRdb's version contains in-frame clones alone and is incomplete. The table includes about 160,000 clones, more than 75% detected once. This TCR was recovered from a woman between 50 and 59 years old who had recovered from COVID-19. The sequencing input was PBMCs or T cells enriched from blood (not recorded which). The chain carries TRBV6-5 and TRBJ1-1; D call uncertain. CDR3 coding DNA: TGTGCCAGCAGTTTGCTAGACCCGAGGGCTGAAGCTTTCTTT. Protein product: CASSLLDPRAEAFF.